This T cell receptor (beta chain) was profiled in a study of blood T cell repertoires in COVID-19. Turning to the study itself: Sources were T cells, B-cell-depleted T cells, or PBMCs; the material itself was cDNA or gDNA.

Germline-derived CDR1 and CDR2 are MNHNS and SASEGT. V trimming: 2 bases; J trimming: 4 bases; junction bases outside the gene matches: 5. The CDR3 has 15 residues. TCRdb keeps only in-frame clones here, not all; method: immunoSEQ multiplex PCR. The sample yields approximately 220,000 clones, approximately 87% seen once. This sequence originates from a woman aged 45 to 65 with acute or convalescent COVID-19. The sample consisted of peripheral blood. The V and J genes are TRBV6-1 and TRBJ2-5; 9 bases agree with TRBD1. CDR3: CASSERGTGRETQYF. CDR3 bases: TGTGCCAGCAGTGAAAGGGGGACAGGGAGAGAGACCCAGTACTTC.